The text below deals with one T cell receptor (beta chain). This clonotype has at least ten counts. No cognate antigen has been identified for it. Base-call qualities are not available, and no considerably larger clone is one nucleotide away. Graves' hyperthyroidism was defined as stable when no progression to ophthalmopathy occurred over 18 months of follow-up. The hyperthyroidism patients were between 18 and 65 years old and newly diagnosed, with a disease duration of less than 2 months. Any patient with an uncontrolled infection, another autoimmune disease, pregnancy or lactation was excluded. Diagnoses relied on clinical symptoms, serum thyroxine and TRAb, thyroid ultrasound and orbital computed tomography. PBMCs were separated from approximately 10 ml of fresh peripheral blood using Ficoll-Paque density gradient centrifugation. Trizol reagent was used to extract total RNA, and RNA quality was then checked on an Agilent 2100 Bioanalyzer.

The TCR beta CDR3 regions were amplified from the RNA transcripts. A first-round RT-PCR of the TCR CDR3 used the HTBI primer set with the Qiagen OneStep RT-PCR kit. Libraries were constructed in a second round of multiplex PCR, after which size selection and purification were carried out. Paired-end sequencing of the libraries was performed with 100 bp reads on an Illumina HiSeq2000. Turning to the authors' computational methods: SOAPnuke was used to process the raw data, with reads discarded if the reads contained adapters or uncalled bases, had a mean Phred below 15, or lacked an exact constant-primer or identifier match. High-quality paired reads were merged using COPE v1.2.5, and each unique nucleotide sequence was defined as a clonotype. Clonotypes were aligned to IMGT TRBV, TRBD and TRBJ reference segments using MiTCR v1.1. Analysis was restricted to V-J combinations with a frequency above 0.0001, which covered roughly 99% of repertoires. A TCS score was defined as the ratio of F50 (clonal expansion) to E x V (chaos), with BLOSUM62-based TCRdist applied between CDR3 peptides within each V-J. Welch's t-statistics and random forest reduced some 510 V-J features to around 14, which were used in a naive Bayes classifier (R e1071). TCRdb took the public reads, trimmed them with fastp at Q25, ran MiXCR for clone calling and kept in-frame beta chains. Duplicate CDR3 protein sequences are folded into a single record with the most common DNA and genes. The V and J calls here are based on TCRdb, not the publication. The sample table shows about 210,000 distinct CDR3 sequences, and roughly 18% are seen once. The ten biggest clones cover approximately 50% of the sample.

These data are taken from a study of T cells in Graves' hyperthyroidism and ophthalmopathy (dated by TCRdb to the late 2010s). Describing the broader study: Peripheral blood was sampled at the time of initial diagnosis, prior to any treatment. After blood sampling, hyperthyroidism patients were treated with methimazole at a starting dose of 30 mg daily, and ophthalmopathy patients were treated with high-dose intravenous methylprednisolone. The paper reports TCR Vbeta CDR3 sequencing of 130 to 150 peripheral blood samples: 43 ophthalmopathy, over 70 hyperthyroidism and approximately 17 progressor patients. In addition, the study compared T-cell repertoires in thyroid tissue and in blood from about six Graves' hyperthyroidism patients. To identify TCR V-J signatures that set the groups apart, the researchers used a discovery cohort of more than 95 patients, made up of under 45 with Graves' ophthalmopathy and about 55 with stable Graves' hyperthyroidism. Prospective prediction of ophthalmopathy was tested in an independent validation cohort consisting of under 20 hyperthyroidism patients and approximately 16 patients who later progressed to ophthalmopathy. For training and testing, the 110 or so patients in the discovery cohort were randomly divided in a 7:3 ratio.

V is pared back by 1 base and J by 7 bases, with 11 bases lying between the germline termini. Inclusive of the bounding cysteine and phenylalanine, the CDR3 is 13 residues long. The retained sequence is limited to the CDR3, 39 bases, with the frame set at the first base. CDR1 and CDR2, looked up from the germline V gene (reference sequence), are DFQATT and SNEGSKA. Overall study outcomes, separate from this receptor: In validation, progression to ophthalmopathy was predicted by the model with nearly 71% sensitivity and approximately 78% specificity, a median of around 5.9 months before onset. Most expanded thyroid clonotypes (frequency above 0.001) were also detected in blood, a finding suggesting that blood repertoires may reflect thyroid immune responses. A 13 V-J signature model separated ophthalmopathy from stable hyperthyroidism, with around 91% sensitivity and 81.08% specificity in cross-validation and 80%/75% in testing. No statistical method was used to fix the sample size in advance, and group allocation was not hidden from the investigators.

Input material: blood. The sequence links TRBV20-1 to TRBJ1-5; the D gene assignment is ambiguous. The TCR sequence derives from a man aged 50 or older with Graves' hyperthyroidism. The DNA sequence reads TGCAGTGCTAGAGGGGAGCTCGGGCAGCCCCAGCATTTT. This sequence encodes CSARGELGQPQHF.